These 27 T cell receptor beta chains were sequenced from one sample in a study of T cells after yellow fever vaccination. Each CDR3 protein gets one entry after TCRdb re-called the 5' RACE reads with MiXCR. The table has fewer than 400,000 distinct CDR3 sequences, roughly 10% seen once; the top ten hold 3% to 3.5%. This specimen consisted of CD4+ T cells sorted from PBMCs, obtained 45 days after the yellow fever booster vaccination. The receptors shown here come from a man aged 18 to 35 who received the YFV17D yellow fever vaccine.

This clonotype showed up many times. J is TRBJ1-5 and V is TRBV7-2, with a weak D call TRBD1 (5 bases). Germline V gene lookup returns CDR1 SGHTA and CDR2 FQGNSA. V was cut by 7 bases and J by 7 bases, with 20 bases left in between. The CDR3 extends over 15 amino acids. The CDR3, as DNA: TGTGCCAGCACTCGGGGCGGAGATACAGGACAGCCCCAGCATTTT. It specifies CASTRGGDTGQPQHF.

The chain is built from TRBV7-2 and TRBJ2-1; D perhaps matches TRBD2 (6 bases). V lost 1 base and J lost 6, with 13 bases in between. The germline CDR1 and CDR2 sequences are SGHTA and FQGNSA. The CDR3 is 15 residues long. CDR3 sequence: CASSLEGRRANEQFF. In DNA form, the CDR3 reads TGTGCCAGCAGCTTAGAGGGGAGGCGGGCCAATGAGCAGTTCTTC.

This clonotype was seen a few times. The chain carries TRBV7-6 and TRBJ2-3; 11 bases match TRBD2. The CDR3 is 16 residues long. With 5 bases clipped from V and 1 base from J, the junction kept 5 bases outside the gene matches. In germline, CDR1 is SGHVS, CDR2 FNYEAQ. CDR3 in DNA: TGTGCCAGCAGCAAGTTAGCGGGGGGGCGCACAGATACGCAGTATTTT. Translation gives CASSKLAGGRTDTQYF.

The V and J genes are TRBV12-3 or TRBV12-4 and TRBJ2-3; 8 nucleotides agree with TRBD1. Trimming took 3 bases from V and 4 from J; bases not matched to a gene: 9. This CDR3 region has 16 residues. CDR3 sequence (DNA): TGTGCCAGCAGTTTCGTTACAGGGGGAGTTGCAGATACGCAGTATTTT. It specifies CASSFVTGGVADTQYF.

This clonotype was seen more than once but under ten times. The chain employs TRBV7-2 and TRBJ1-4; a possible D gene is TRBD1 (5 bases). CDR1 and CDR2 (germline): SGHTA, FQGNSA. The CDR3 has 15 residues. The germline V and J ends were trimmed by 5 bases and 0 bases, with 10 bases remaining between them. The CDR3 coding sequence is TGTGCCAGCAGCCCCCAGACAGCAACTAATGAAAAACTGTTTTTT. This encodes CASSPQTATNEKLFF.

This clonotype was seen only a few times. At one end, the junction sequence differs from germline, possibly due to a read error. V and J are TRBV4-1 and TRBJ1-2; possibly TRBD1 for D (6 bases). There are 11 residues in the CDR3. Germline loops: CDR1 MGHRA, CDR2 YSYEKL. The CDR3 DNA reads TGCGCCAGCAGCCGGAACAGGGAGCGGGTTTTC. Protein sequence: CASSRNRERVF.

This clonotype was picked up many times. The gene calls are TRBV12-3 or TRBV12-4 and TRBJ2-5; 9 bases fit TRBD1. V lost 6 bases, J lost 7 bases, and 6 bases stayed unmatched. This CDR3 region has 13 residues. The CDR3 nucleotides are TGTGCCAGCAGGGAACAGGGGGCGGGGACCCAGTACTTC. Translating gives CASREQGAGTQYF.

The table lists this clonotype with a few counts. The chain uses TRBV20-1 and TRBJ2-1, with a possible D match to TRBD2 (5 bases). This CDR3 contains 14 residues. Trimming took 5 bases from V and 6 from J, leaving 17 bases between them. From germline, CDR1 is DFQATT and CDR2 SNEGSKA (reference sequence). This CDR3 reads CSAPRAGSGNEQFF. The CDR3 DNA follows: TGCAGTGCTCCGAGGGCTGGGTCGGGCAATGAGCAGTTCTTC.

The V and J genes are TRBV6-2 or TRBV6-3 and TRBJ1-1; D gene unclear. This CDR3 spans 12 amino acids. The ends were cut back, 5 bases at V and 4 bases at J, with 8 bases in the middle. CDR1 is MNHEY and CDR2 is SVGEGT in the germline V gene. CDR3 in amino acids: CASSKCSTEAFF. The CDR3 DNA follows: TGTGCCAGCAGTAAGTGCTCCACTGAAGCTTTCTTT.

This clonotype was recorded a few times. J is TRBJ2-3 and V is TRBV7-2, with D hard to call. The CDR3 contains 13 residues. With 2 bases removed from V and 4 bases from J, the gap between germline ends came to 7 bases. The germline V gene encodes CDR1 SGHTA and CDR2 FQGNSA. CDR3 DNA: TGTGCCAGCAGCTTAATGGGCCCAGATACGCAGTATTTT. It yields the protein CASSLMGPDTQYF.

The table lists this clonotype with a few counts. The gene calls are TRBV12-3 or TRBV12-4 and TRBJ2-1, with TRBD1 matching over 7 bases. V was pared by 6 bases and J by 6 bases, with 2 bases of the junction left unmatched. The CDR3 contains 12 residues. The CDR3 spells CASRGDSNEQFF. In DNA, the CDR3 is TGTGCCAGCAGAGGGGACAGCAATGAGCAGTTCTTC.

This clonotype was counted between two and nine times. The V gene is TRBV24-1, the J gene TRBJ2-2; possible D gene TRBD2, 5 bases. Trimming took 6 bases from V and 4 from J, leaving 8 bases between them. The CDR3 is 13 amino acids. Germline V gives CDR1 KGHDR, CDR2 SFDVKD. CDR3 loop: CATSSEVTGELFF. DNA of the CDR3: TGTGCCACCAGTTCGGAGGTCACCGGGGAGCTGTTTTTT.

This clonotype has only a few counts. The chain joins TRBV6-5 to TRBJ2-1, with 7 bases fitting TRBD1. This CDR3 contains 15 residues. J was trimmed by 6 bases and V by 2 bases; bases with no gene match: 7. Per germline, CDR1 MNHEY and CDR2 SVGAGI. The CDR3 reads CASSYTGVASNEQFF. For the CDR3, the DNA is TGTGCCAGCAGTTACACAGGGGTTGCGAGCAATGAGCAGTTCTTC.

This clonotype was recorded at least ten times. The chain uses TRBV4-3 and TRBJ1-5; no reliable D call. The CDR3 is made up of 15 amino acids. The V gene lost 1 base and the J gene lost 0 bases, with 7 bases spanning the gap. In germline, CDR1 is LGHNA, CDR2 YSLEER. CDR3 nucleotide sequence: TGCGCCAGCAGCCAAGGCCGGGGTAGCAATCAGCCCCAGCATTTT. Translated: CASSQGRGSNQPQHF.

This clonotype has more than one count but fewer than ten. The chain joins TRBV24-1 to TRBJ2-5; 7 bases agree with TRBD1. CDR1 and CDR2 from the germline V gene are KGHDR and SFDVKD. The CDR3 totals 14 residues. The V and J ends lost 2 bases and 7 bases, in that order; junction bases with no gene match: 6. The CDR3 sequence is CATSDWTGGGTQYF. CDR3 DNA sequence: TGTGCCACCAGTGATTGGACAGGCGGCGGGACCCAGTACTTC.

This clonotype was observed a few times. The J gene is TRBJ2-2, the V gene TRBV7-2; unclear D gene. Trimming removed 5 bases from V and 2 bases from J, with 15 bases in between. The CDR3 sequence is 16 residues long. Germline CDR1 is SGHTA and CDR2 is FQGNSA. The CDR3 region is CASSTYKGSNTGELFF. The CDR3 nucleotides are TGTGCCAGCAGCACCTACAAGGGATCAAACACCGGGGAGCTGTTTTTT.

This clonotype was seen repeatedly, ten times or more. The chain carries TRBV20-1 and TRBJ2-3; 11 bases fit TRBD2. The length of the CDR3 is 17 residues. After removal of 0 bases from V and 4 bases from J, the junction contained 9 bases not matched to a gene. Germline-derived CDR1 and CDR2 are DFQATT and SNEGSKA (reference sequence). The CDR3 is CSARDWGSGGAADTQYF. DNA for the CDR3: TGCAGTGCTAGAGATTGGGGTAGCGGGGGGGCAGCAGATACGCAGTATTTT.

This clonotype was counted a few times. The V call is TRBV20-1, the J call TRBJ1-6, with TRBD1 matching over 8 bases. The germline V gene encodes CDR1 DFQATT and CDR2 SNEGSKA (reference sequence). The CDR3 length is 18 residues. V was pared by 2 bases and J by 9 bases, with 18 bases of the junction left unmatched. The CDR3, as DNA: TGCAGTGCTAGAACCCTCGAATTACAGACAGGGGACATTTCACCCCTCCACTTT. It specifies CSARTLELQTGDISPLHF.

In this sample, this clonotype turned up a few times. The CDR3 is CSANQGARSPLHF. In DNA form, the CDR3 reads TGCAGTGCTAATCAGGGGGCTCGATCACCCCTCCACTTT. This chain uses TRBV20-1 with TRBJ1-6; 8 bases fit TRBD1. J lost 10 bases, V lost 4 bases, and 6 bases had no gene match. The CDR3 extends over 13 amino acids. Germline V gene lookup returns CDR1 DFQATT and CDR2 SNEGSKA (reference sequence).

The V call is TRBV7-8, the J call TRBJ2-7, with D unclear. The germline V gene encodes CDR1 SGHVS and CDR2 FQNEAQ. V dropped 1 base and J dropped 13 bases, with 20 bases sitting between them. This CDR3 has 14 amino acids. As DNA, the CDR3 is TGTGCCAGCAGCTTAGATGGGCCCCACCCCAAGCGATACTTC. It codes for CASSLDGPHPKRYF.

This clonotype occurred a few times. V is TRBV7-2 and J is TRBJ2-4, with D perhaps assigned TRBD1 or TRBD2 (5 bases each). The germline gives CDR1 SGHTA, CDR2 FQGNSA. This CDR3 has 15 amino acids. Trimming shortened V by 1 base and J by 7 bases, and 14 bases separated the two germline ends. As DNA, the CDR3 is TGTGCCAGCAGCTTAGTAGAGGGACCCTGTAACATTCAGTACTTC. It yields the protein CASSLVEGPCNIQYF.

This clonotype was detected a few times. This chain connects TRBV25-1 to TRBJ2-5, with D unclear. The CDR3 runs 13 residues. Germline assignment: CDR1 MGHDK and CDR2 SYGVNS. Trimming took 3 bases from V and 3 from J, leaving 8 bases between them. CDR3 region: CASSEPSEETQYF. The CDR3 nucleotides read TGTGCCAGCAGTGAGCCCTCGGAAGAGACCCAGTACTTC.

The chain joins TRBV10-2 to TRBJ1-2, with D hard to call. V gave up 0 bases and J gave up 5 bases, with 7 bases separating them. Per germline, CDR1 WSHSY and CDR2 SAAADI. There are 13 residues in the CDR3. This chain's CDR3 is CASSESSGYGYTF. The DNA for the CDR3 is TGCGCCAGCAGTGAGTCGAGTGGGTATGGCTACACCTTC.

This clonotype has a count of ten or more. This chain uses TRBV5-1 with TRBJ2-3; 8 bases line up with TRBD2. V shed 4 bases, J shed 6 bases, and the junction held 10 bases outside the gene matches. The CDR3 runs 15 residues. Per germline, CDR1 SGHRS and CDR2 YFSETQ. The CDR3 DNA reads TGCGCCAGCAGCCCGTCCCCGGGGGGGGCCGATACGCAGTATTTT. It encodes CASSPSPGGADTQYF.

This chain links TRBV6-6 with TRBJ1-1; D not certain. The CDR3 spans 11 residues. Deletions cut 2 bases from V and 4 bases from J, with 2 bases between. In germline, CDR1 is MNHNY, CDR2 SVGAGI (reference sequence). CDR3 amino acids: CASSYLTEAFF. CDR3 nucleotides: TGTGCCAGCAGTTACCTCACTGAAGCTTTCTTT.

The CDR3 DNA sequence: TGTGCCACCAGCAGAGTTGGACAGGGAAGAAGTTACGAGCAGTACTTC. Amino acid sequence: CATSRVGQGRSYEQYF. The V gene is TRBV15, the J gene TRBJ2-7; TRBD1 aligns across 8 bases. The CDR3 extends over 16 amino acids. Germline assignment: CDR1 LNHNV and CDR2 YYDKDF (reference sequence). V lost 1 base to trimming and J lost 4 bases; unmatched junction nucleotides: 9.

The chain joins TRBV5-1 to TRBJ1-3; 7 bases align to TRBD1. The length of the CDR3 is 18 residues. V was clipped by 5 bases and J by 0 bases; unmatched bases: 14. The germline V gene has CDR1 SGHRS and CDR2 YFSETQ. The CDR3 protein is CASSLLGVDRSSGNTIYF. CDR3 nucleotides: TGCGCCAGCAGTTTATTAGGCGTGGACAGGAGCTCTGGAAACACCATATATTTT.